The clone carrying this T cell receptor beta chain was found many times. The germline V and J ends were trimmed by 10 bases and 2 bases, with 8 bases remaining between them. The CDR3 has 11 residues. Only in-frame clones appear in the TCRdb table, and some are missing; sequencing was by immunoSEQ multiplex PCR. The sample gives 190,000 or so clones, 90% to 95% of which show up once; more than 1.2% is in the top ten. The record originates from a study of control samples from healthy donors and cancer patients. This chain joins TRBV12-3 or TRBV12-4 and TRBJ1-2; no clear D. This receptor was taken from a man between 18 and 29 years old in good health. Input material: blood. As DNA, the CDR3 is TGTGCCACCAACCGGAACTATGGCTACACCTTC. It is translated as CATNRNYGYTF.